The source of this T cell receptor (beta chain) is a study of cytomegalovirus exposure and HLA in healthy donors. The CDR3 sequence is 16 residues long. With 4 bases clipped from V and 4 bases from J, the junction kept 8 bases outside the gene matches. Per germline, CDR1 SGHRS and CDR2 YFSETQ. Primers included in the PCR were 60 Vbeta and 13 Jbeta primers. TCRdb's table, derived via immunoSEQ multiplex PCR, lists solely in-frame clones and lacks some. This sample has 95,000 to 150,000 clones, with 70% to 85% found just once. The material sequenced was PBMCs. The chain couples TRBV5-1 to TRBJ2-2, with 9 nucleotides matching TRBD1. This TCR derives from a woman in her 50s in good health and CMV-seronegative. The CDR3: CASSPQGARGTGELFF. The CDR3 nucleotides are TGCGCCAGCAGCCCACAGGGGGCGCGTGGCACCGGGGAGCTGTTTTTT.